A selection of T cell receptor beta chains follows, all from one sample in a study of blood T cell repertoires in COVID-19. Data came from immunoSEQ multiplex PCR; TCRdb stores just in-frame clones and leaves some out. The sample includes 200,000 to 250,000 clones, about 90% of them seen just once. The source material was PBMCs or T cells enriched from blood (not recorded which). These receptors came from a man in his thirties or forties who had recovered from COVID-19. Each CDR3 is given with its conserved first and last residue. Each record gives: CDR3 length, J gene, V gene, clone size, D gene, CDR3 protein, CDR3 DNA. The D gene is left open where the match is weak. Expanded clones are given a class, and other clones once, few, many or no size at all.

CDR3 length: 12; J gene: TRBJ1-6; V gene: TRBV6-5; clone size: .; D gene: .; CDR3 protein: CASRNSDSPLHF; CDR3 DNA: TGTGCCAGCAGGAACTCCGATTCACCCCTCCACTTT
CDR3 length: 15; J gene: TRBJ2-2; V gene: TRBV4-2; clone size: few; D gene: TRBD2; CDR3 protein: CASSQDRGGAGELFF; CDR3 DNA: TGTGCCAGCAGCCAAGATCGGGGGGGGGCCGGGGAGCTGTTTTTT
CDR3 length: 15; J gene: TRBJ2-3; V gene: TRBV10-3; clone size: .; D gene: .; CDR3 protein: CAIRAGAVGTDTQYF; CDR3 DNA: TGTGCCATCAGAGCCGGAGCGGTCGGCACAGATACGCAGTATTTT
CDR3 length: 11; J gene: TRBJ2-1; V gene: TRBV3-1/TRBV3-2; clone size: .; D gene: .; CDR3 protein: CASSQGYEQFF; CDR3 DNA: TGTGCCAGCAGCCAGGGCTATGAGCAGTTCTTC
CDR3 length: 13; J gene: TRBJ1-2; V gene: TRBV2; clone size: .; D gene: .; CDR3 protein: CASSRGQFSGYTF; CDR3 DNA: TGTGCCAGCAGTCGAGGACAGTTTTCCGGCTACACCTTC
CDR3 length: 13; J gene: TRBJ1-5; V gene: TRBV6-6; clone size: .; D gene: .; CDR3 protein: CASTHLEAQPQHF; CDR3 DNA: TGTGCCAGCACTCACTTGGAGGCACAGCCCCAGCATTTT
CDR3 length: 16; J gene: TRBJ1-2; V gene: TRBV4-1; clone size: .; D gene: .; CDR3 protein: CASSQGGTSTGYGYTF; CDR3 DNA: TGCGCCAGCAGCCAAGGCGGGACCTCGACGGGCTATGGCTACACCTTC
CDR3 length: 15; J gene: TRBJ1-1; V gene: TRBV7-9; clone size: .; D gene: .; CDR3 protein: CASNSGGGMNTEAFF; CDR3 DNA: TGTGCCAGCAACTCGGGAGGAGGGATGAACACTGAAGCTTTCTTT
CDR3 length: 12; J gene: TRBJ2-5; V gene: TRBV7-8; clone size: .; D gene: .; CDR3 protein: CASSPPGRTQYF; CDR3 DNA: TGTGCCAGCAGCCCCCCGGGGAGGACCCAGTACTTC
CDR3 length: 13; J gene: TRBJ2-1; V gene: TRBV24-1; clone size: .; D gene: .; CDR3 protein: CATSEGGRYEQFF; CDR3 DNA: TGTGCCACCAGTGAAGGGGGTAGATATGAGCAGTTCTTC
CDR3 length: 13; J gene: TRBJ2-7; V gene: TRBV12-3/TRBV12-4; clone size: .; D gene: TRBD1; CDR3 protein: CASSWLRGLEQYF; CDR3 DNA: TGTGCCAGCAGTTGGCTCAGGGGGCTCGAGCAGTACTTC
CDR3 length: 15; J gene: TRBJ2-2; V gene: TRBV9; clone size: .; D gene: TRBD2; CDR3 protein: CASSPRGGAPGELFF; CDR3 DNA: TGTGCCAGCAGCCCCCGCGGGGGGGCCCCCGGGGAGCTGTTTTTT
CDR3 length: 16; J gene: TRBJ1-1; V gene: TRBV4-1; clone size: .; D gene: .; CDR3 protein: CASSLGDTSLNTEAFF; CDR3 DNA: TGCGCCAGCAGCCTAGGGGACACCTCTTTGAACACTGAAGCTTTCTTT
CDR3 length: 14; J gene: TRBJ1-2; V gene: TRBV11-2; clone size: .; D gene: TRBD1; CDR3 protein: CASSNYRGGYGYTF; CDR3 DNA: TGTGCCAGCAGCAATTACAGGGGTGGTTATGGCTACACCTTC
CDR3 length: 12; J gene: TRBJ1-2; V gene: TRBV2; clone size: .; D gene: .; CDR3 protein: CASAGLSYGYTF; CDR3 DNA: TGTGCCAGCGCTGGACTGAGCTATGGCTACACCTTC
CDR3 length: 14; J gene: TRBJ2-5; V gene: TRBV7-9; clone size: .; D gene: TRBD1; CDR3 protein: CASNRDRGRETQYF; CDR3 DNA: TGTGCCAGCAACCGGGACAGGGGGCGAGAGACCCAGTACTTC
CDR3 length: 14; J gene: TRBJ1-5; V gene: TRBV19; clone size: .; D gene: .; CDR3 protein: CASKTGYSNQPQHF; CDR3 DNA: TGTGCCAGTAAGACAGGTTATAGCAATCAGCCCCAGCATTTT
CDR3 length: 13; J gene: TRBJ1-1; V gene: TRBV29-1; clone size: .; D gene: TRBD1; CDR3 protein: CSVAGQENTEAFF; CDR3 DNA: TGCAGCGTTGCTGGACAGGAGAACACTGAAGCTTTCTTT
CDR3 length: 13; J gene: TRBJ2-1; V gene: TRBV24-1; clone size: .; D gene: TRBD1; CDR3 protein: CATNGQGYNEQFF; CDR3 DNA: TGTGCCACTAATGGACAGGGCTACAATGAGCAGTTCTTC
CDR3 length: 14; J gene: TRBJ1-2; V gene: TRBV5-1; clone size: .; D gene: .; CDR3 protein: CASSLSGGTYGYTF; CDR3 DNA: TGCGCCAGCAGCTTGTCCGGAGGTACCTATGGCTACACCTTC
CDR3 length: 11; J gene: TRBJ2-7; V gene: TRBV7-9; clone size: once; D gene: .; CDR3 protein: CASSPLQGQYF; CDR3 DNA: TGTGCCAGCAGCCCTTTGCAGGGACAGTACTTC
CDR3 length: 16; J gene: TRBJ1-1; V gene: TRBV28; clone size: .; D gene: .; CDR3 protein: CASSPFWGEVNTEAFF; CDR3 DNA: TGTGCCAGCAGCCCCTTTTGGGGGGAGGTGAACACTGAAGCTTTCTTT
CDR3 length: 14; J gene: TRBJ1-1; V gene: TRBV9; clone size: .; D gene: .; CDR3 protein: CASSVEGDLTEAFF; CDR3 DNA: TGTGCCAGCAGCGTAGAAGGGGATCTTACTGAAGCTTTCTTT
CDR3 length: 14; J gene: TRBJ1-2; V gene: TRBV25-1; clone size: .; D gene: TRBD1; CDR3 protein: CASSFARTGYGYTF; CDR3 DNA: TGTGCCAGCAGTTTTGCCCGGACAGGTTATGGCTACACCTTC
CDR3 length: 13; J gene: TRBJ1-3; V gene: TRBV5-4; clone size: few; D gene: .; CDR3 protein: CASSLAAGNTIYF; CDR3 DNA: TGTGCCAGCAGCTTGGCGGCTGGAAACACCATATATTTT
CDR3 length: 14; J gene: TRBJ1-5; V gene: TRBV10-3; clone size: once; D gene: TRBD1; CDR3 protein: CAISEGSGTGPQHF; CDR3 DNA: TGTGCCATCAGTGAAGGTTCGGGGACAGGGCCCCAGCATTTT